This is a list of T cell receptor beta chains from one sample in a study of T-cell reconstitution after alpha-beta-depleted transplantation in children. TCRdb processed the PCR reads anew with MiXCR; each CDR3 protein has one entry. The sample holds nearly 550,000 distinct CDR3 sequences, around 18% seen once. The specimen comprised PBMCs from the stem cell graft donor, sampled from the stem cell graft. The receptors were sampled from a human donor who donated a stem cell graft to a child with acute lymphoblastic leukemia. The CDR3 runs from the conserved cysteine through the conserved F or W. The order of the fields is D gene, V gene, J gene, clone size, CDR3 protein, CDR3 DNA. D genes are given only for firm matches. A row's size may be missing; if present it is once, few, many or a size class.

NA,TRBV20-1,TRBJ2-4,few,CSARDPAGAKNIQYF,TGCAGTGCTAGAGACCCAGCGGGAGCCAAAAACATTCAGTACTTC
NA,TRBV25-1,TRBJ2-1,NA,CASSESGRLNEQFF,TGTGCCAGCAGTGAATCGGGCAGGCTCAATGAGCAGTTCTTC
TRBD1,TRBV5-1,TRBJ2-7,few,CASSLAPGQGYSYEQYF,TGCGCCAGCAGCTTGGCTCCGGGACAGGGATACTCCTACGAGCAGTACTTC
NA,TRBV12-3/TRBV12-4,TRBJ2-7,NA,CASSLSPSHYEQYF,TGTGCCAGCAGTCTCAGTCCCTCTCACTACGAGCAGTACTTC
NA,TRBV5-1,TRBJ2-3,NA,CASSLPRFSPTDTQYF,TGCGCCAGCAGCTTGCCCCGCTTCTCCCCGACAGATACGCAGTATTTT
NA,TRBV7-6,TRBJ1-1,many,CASSSQGYTEAFF,TGTGCCAGCAGCTCGCAGGGTTACACTGAAGCTTTCTTT
TRBD2,TRBV3-1,TRBJ2-1,few,CASRIAGGYNEQFF,TGTGCCAGCAGGATAGCGGGAGGGTACAATGAGCAGTTCTTC
TRBD2,TRBV27,TRBJ2-7,few,CASSPGLAPYEQYF,TGTGCCAGCAGTCCTGGACTAGCGCCTTACGAGCAGTACTTC
NA,TRBV27,TRBJ1-5,NA,CASSLRGRTLDQPQHF,TGTGCCAGCAGTTTAAGAGGGAGAACGTTGGATCAGCCCCAGCATTTT
NA,TRBV12-3/TRBV12-4,TRBJ2-3,NA,CASSSRRLMTDTQYF,TGTGCCAGCAGTTCCAGGCGGCTTATGACAGATACGCAGTATTTC
NA,TRBV20-1,TRBJ1-1,NA,CSARDLGTQGGGNTEAFF,TGCAGTGCTAGAGATCTTGGGACCCAGGGTGGGGGGAACACTGAAGCTTTCTTT
TRBD1,TRBV5-1,TRBJ2-1,many,CASSLGGGSYNEQFF,TGTGCCAGCAGTTTAGGGGGCGGCTCCTACAATGAGCAGTTCTTC
NA,TRBV7-8,TRBJ2-5,NA,CASSFEAAWRETQYF,TGTGCCAGCAGCTTTGAGGCAGCTTGGAGGGAGACCCAGTACTTC
NA,TRBV7-8,TRBJ1-2,NA,CASSFVRGFDYTF,TGTGCCAGCAGCTTTGTCAGGGGATTCGACTACACCTTC
TRBD1,TRBV24-1,TRBJ2-7,few,CATSDAGQGRNYEQYF,TGTGCCACCAGTGACGCAGGACAGGGGAGGAACTACGAGCAGTACTTC
NA,TRBV7-1,TRBJ1-5,NA,CASSSNSPAPGPSRIYSNQPQHF,TGTGCCAGCAGCTCAAATAGCCCAGCCCCGGGACCCTCTAGGATTTATAGCAATCAGCCCCAGCATTTT
TRBD1,TRBV20-1,TRBJ2-7,NA,CSASLETGGTYEQYF,TGCAGTGCTAGTCTTGAGACAGGGGGAACCTACGAGCAGTACTTC
TRBD1,TRBV5-1,TRBJ2-7,few,CASSPGPGTGYEQYF,TGCGCCAGCAGCCCGGGACCCGGGACAGGGTACGAGCAGTACTTC
NA,TRBV6-1,TRBJ2-1,many,CATRSIGGYNEQFF,TGTGCCACCCGAAGCATCGGGGGATACAATGAGCAGTTCTTC
NA,TRBV27,TRBJ1-5,NA,CAKGRGSTPYQPQHF,TGTGCCAAGGGGAGAGGCTCCACACCTTATCAGCCCCAGCATTTT
NA,TRBV12-3/TRBV12-4,TRBJ1-1,many,CASSFKGKTEAFF,TGTGCCAGCAGTTTTAAGGGGAAAACTGAAGCTTTCTTT
NA,TRBV27,TRBJ2-6,NA,CASSFGGGANVLTF,TGTGCCAGCAGTTTTGGTGGTGGGGCCAACGTCCTGACTTTC
TRBD2,TRBV27,TRBJ2-1,few,CASSFAKRESNEQFF,TGTGCCAGCAGTTTCGCCAAGCGGGAGAGCAATGAGCAGTTCTTC
NA,TRBV5-8,TRBJ2-7,NA,CASSLARTLSYEQYF,TGTGCCAGCAGCTTGGCCAGGACCCTCTCCTACGAGCAGTACTTC
NA,TRBV4-1,TRBJ1-1,NA,CASSQVHLFTEAFF,TGCGCCAGCAGCCAAGTACATCTCTTCACTGAAGCTTTCTTT
NA,TRBV4-1,TRBJ2-7,few,CASAQGGTYEQYF,TGCGCCAGCGCTCAGGGGGGGACCTACGAGCAGTACTTC
NA,TRBV9,TRBJ2-7,NA,CASSPTGHRVEQYF,TGTGCCAGCAGCCCGACGGGACATCGGGTCGAGCAGTACTTC
TRBD1,TRBV7-2,TRBJ1-5,NA,CASSLGQGARPQHF,TGTGCCAGCAGCTTAGGGCAGGGGGCAAGGCCCCAGCATTTT
TRBD2,TRBV5-5,TRBJ2-2,NA,CASSLVGLAGLAGELFF,TGTGCCAGCAGCTTGGTTGGTCTAGCGGGATTGGCCGGGGAGCTGTTTTTT
TRBD2,TRBV4-1,TRBJ2-7,NA,CASSQESHEASGRGYEQYF,TGCGCCAGCAGCCAAGAATCCCACGAGGCTAGCGGGAGGGGATACGAGCAGTACTTC
NA,TRBV7-9,TRBJ1-5,few,CASSLGRGRGSPQPQHF,TGTGCCAGCAGCTTAGGAAGGGGCAGGGGATCCCCTCAGCCCCAGCATTTT
NA,TRBV9,TRBJ1-1,few,CASTPYAAGDTEAFF,TGTGCCAGCACCCCTTACGCGGCGGGGGACACTGAAGCTTTCTTT
NA,TRBV7-9,TRBJ2-7,few,CASSFDPRIYEQYF,TGTGCCAGCAGCTTTGATCCTAGGATTTACGAGCAGTACTTC
NA,TRBV5-1,TRBJ2-1,NA,CASSLPTRSSYNEQFF,TGCGCCAGCAGCTTGCCGACGCGAAGCTCCTACAATGAGCAGTTCTTC
TRBD2,TRBV7-9,TRBJ2-7,NA,CASSLAGVAGVAYEQYF,TGTGCCAGCAGCTTAGCGGGAGTAGCGGGGGTTGCCTACGAGCAGTACTTC
NA,TRBV9,TRBJ1-1,few,CASSVGPGPNTEAFF,TGTGCCAGCAGCGTAGGGCCTGGACCGAACACTGAAGCTTTCTTT
NA,TRBV4-1,TRBJ2-7,few,CASSQQGPWEQYF,TGCGCCAGCAGCCAACAGGGCCCTTGGGAGCAGTACTTC
NA,TRBV28,TRBJ2-7,few,CASSFAPRAEQYF,TGTGCCAGCAGTTTTGCGCCTCGCGCTGAGCAGTACTTC
NA,TRBV7-9,TRBJ1-1,NA,CSSRTEITLGTEAFF,TGTTCCAGCAGGACAGAGATTACCTTGGGGACTGAAGCTTTCTTT
NA,TRBV7-9,TRBJ2-1,NA,CASSERYSYNEQFF,TGTGCCAGCAGCGAACGATACTCCTACAATGAGCAGTTCTTC
NA,TRBV20-1,TRBJ2-7,NA,CSTSLAGEQYF,TGCAGTACTAGTTTGGCGGGCGAGCAGTACTTC
NA,TRBV12-3/TRBV12-4,TRBJ1-4,NA,CASSPKGLGEKLFF,TGTGCCAGCAGCCCAAAGGGGTTAGGAGAAAAACTGTTTTTT
NA,TRBV15,TRBJ2-1,NA,CATSRFGGVSGQGNEQFF,TGTGCCACCAGCAGATTTGGGGGTGTTAGCGGTCAAGGCAATGAGCAGTTCTTC
NA,TRBV12-3/TRBV12-4,TRBJ2-1,few,CASSSADGLSRFF,TGTGCCAGCAGTTCCGCGGACGGCCTTAGTAGGTTCTTC
NA,TRBV6-2/TRBV6-3,TRBJ2-7,few,CASSPLIHGEQYF,TGTGCCAGCAGTCCGCTGATACACGGCGAGCAGTACTTC
NA,TRBV15,TRBJ2-1,few,CATSRDHGGGEQFF,TGTGCCACCAGCAGAGATCACGGTGGGGGGGAGCAGTTCTTC
TRBD1,TRBV29-1,TRBJ1-6,many,CSVKEDRDSPLHF,TGCAGCGTGAAAGAGGACAGGGATTCACCCCTCCACTTT
NA,TRBV7-9,TRBJ2-1,few,CASSGRDTIGNEQFF,TGTGCCAGCAGCGGACGGGATACGATCGGGAATGAGCAGTTCTTC
NA,TRBV3-1,TRBJ1-1,many,CASSQGGLNTEAFF,TGTGCCAGCAGCCAAGGGGGGCTGAACACTGAAGCTTTCTTT
NA,TRBV11-2,TRBJ2-7,NA,CASTQNRAPYEQYF,TGTGCCAGCACCCAGAACAGGGCGCCCTACGAGCAGTACTTC